This section outlines one T cell receptor (beta chain) sequence together with its context. Followed over time, Seattle patients had been enrolled while infection was active. The data belong to a study of blood T cell repertoires in COVID-19. At the level of the study: Donors in the United States, Italy and Spain gave samples during acute or convalescent COVID-19. PBMCs, B-cell-depleted T cells, or T cells were the source of the cDNA or gDNA that made up the material.

In the authors' workflow: By means of reference gene primer amplification, nucleated cell counts were estimated. Assay used: immunoSEQ multiplex PCR; TCRdb lists only in-frame clones, some missing. Clone size and the V and J calls come from that table; the DNA yielded D and trimming. The data contain 430,000 or so clones, roughly 89% of them seen just once; the ten biggest clones take up 0.7% to 0.85%. This CDR3 has 14 residues. The germline V and J ends were trimmed by 7 bases and 0 bases, with 10 bases remaining between them. Germline lookup yields CDR1 LNHDA and CDR2 SQIVND (reference sequence). This chain connects TRBV19 to TRBJ1-3, with D perhaps TRBD1 (5 bases). Sequenced input: peripheral blood. The sequence came from a man in his late teens or twenties with COVID-19, enrolled during active disease. CDR3 region: CASTEQGSGNTIYF. CDR3 nucleotide sequence: TGTGCCAGTACCGAGCAGGGCTCTGGAAACACCATATATTTT.